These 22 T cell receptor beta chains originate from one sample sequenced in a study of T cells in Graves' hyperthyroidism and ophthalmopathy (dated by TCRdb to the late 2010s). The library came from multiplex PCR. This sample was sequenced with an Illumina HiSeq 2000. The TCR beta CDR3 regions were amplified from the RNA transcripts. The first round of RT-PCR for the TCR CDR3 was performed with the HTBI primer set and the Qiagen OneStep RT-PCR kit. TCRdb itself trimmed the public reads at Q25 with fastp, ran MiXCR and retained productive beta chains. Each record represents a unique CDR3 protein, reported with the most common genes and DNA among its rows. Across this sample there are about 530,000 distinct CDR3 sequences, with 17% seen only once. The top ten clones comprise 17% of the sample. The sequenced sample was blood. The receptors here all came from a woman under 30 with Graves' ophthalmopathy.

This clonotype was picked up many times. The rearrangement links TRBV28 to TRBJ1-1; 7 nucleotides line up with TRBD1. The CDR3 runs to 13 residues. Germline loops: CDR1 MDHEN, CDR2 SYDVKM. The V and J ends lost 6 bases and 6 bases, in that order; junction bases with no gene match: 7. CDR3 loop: CASRGKGGPEAFF. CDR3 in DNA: TGTGCCAGCAGGGGAAAAGGGGGCCCTGAAGCTTTCTTT.

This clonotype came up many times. CDR3 sequence (DNA): TGTGCCAGCAGTGAGCGTCCGGGAGCGTTAAACACTGAAGCTTTCTTT. It is translated as CASSERPGALNTEAFF. The V and J genes are TRBV2 and TRBJ1-1; no clear D. This CDR3 spans 16 amino acids. The V end was cut by 3 bases, the J end by 2 bases, with 16 bases between. The V gene's germline CDR1 is SNHLY and CDR2 FYNNEI.

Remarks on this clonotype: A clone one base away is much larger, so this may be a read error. CDR3 amino acids: CSVKGLRSMTAAFF. The CDR3 DNA is TGCAGCGTTAAGGGTCTGAGGTCGATGACTGCAGCTTTCTTT. The rearrangement joins TRBV29-1 to TRBJ1-1, with D unresolved. The germline V gene encodes CDR1 SQVTM and CDR2 ANQGSEA. The CDR3 loop spans 14 amino acids.

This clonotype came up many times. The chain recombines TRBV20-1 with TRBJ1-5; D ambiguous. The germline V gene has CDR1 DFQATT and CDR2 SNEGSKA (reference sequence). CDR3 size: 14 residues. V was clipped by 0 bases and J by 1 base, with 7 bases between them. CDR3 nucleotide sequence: TGCAGTGCTAGAGATATAAAGAGCAATCAGCCCCAGCATTTT. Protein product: CSARDIKSNQPQHF.

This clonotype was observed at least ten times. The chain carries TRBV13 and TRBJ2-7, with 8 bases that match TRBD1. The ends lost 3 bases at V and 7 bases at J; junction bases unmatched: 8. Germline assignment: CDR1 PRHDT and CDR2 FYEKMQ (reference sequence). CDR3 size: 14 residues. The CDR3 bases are TGTGCCAGCAGCTTGGATCGGACAGGGAAAGAGCAGTACTTC. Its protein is CASSLDRTGKEQYF.

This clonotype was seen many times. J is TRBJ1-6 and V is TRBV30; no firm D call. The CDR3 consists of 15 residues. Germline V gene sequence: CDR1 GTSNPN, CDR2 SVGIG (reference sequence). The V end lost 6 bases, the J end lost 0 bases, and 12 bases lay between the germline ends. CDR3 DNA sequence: TGTGCCTGCCTCTCGGGGAGCTCCTATAATTCACCCCTCCACTTT. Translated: CACLSGSSYNSPLHF.

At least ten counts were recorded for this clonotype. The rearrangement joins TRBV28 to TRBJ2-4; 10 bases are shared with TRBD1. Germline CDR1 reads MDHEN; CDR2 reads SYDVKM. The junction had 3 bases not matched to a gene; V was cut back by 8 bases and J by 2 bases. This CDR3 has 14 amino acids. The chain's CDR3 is CASGQGVTKNIQYF. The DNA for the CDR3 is TGTGCCAGCGGACAGGGGGTCACCAAAAACATTCAGTACTTC.

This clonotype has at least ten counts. The CDR3 sequence is CASSLVGAMNTEAFF. CDR3 DNA: TGCGCCAGCAGCTTGGTGGGGGCCATGAACACTGAAGCTTTCTTT. The gene calls are TRBV5-1 and TRBJ1-1; D is perhaps TRBD1 (6 bases). V lost 0 bases to trimming and J lost 0 bases, with 9 bases between them. Germline lookup yields CDR1 SGHRS and CDR2 YFSETQ. This CDR3 spans 15 amino acids.

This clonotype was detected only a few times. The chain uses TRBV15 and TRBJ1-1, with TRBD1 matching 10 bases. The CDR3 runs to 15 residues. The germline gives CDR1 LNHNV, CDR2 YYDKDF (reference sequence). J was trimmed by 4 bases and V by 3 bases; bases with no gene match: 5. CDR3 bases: TGTGCCACCAGCAGTCCCCGGGACAGGGGCACTGAAGCTTTCTTT. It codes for CATSSPRDRGTEAFF.

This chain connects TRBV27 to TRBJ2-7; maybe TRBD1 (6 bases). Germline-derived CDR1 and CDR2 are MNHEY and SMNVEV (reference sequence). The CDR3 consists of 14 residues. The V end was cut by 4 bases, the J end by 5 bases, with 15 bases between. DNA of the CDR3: TGTGCCAGCAGTTACGGACAGAATACCCACGAGCAGTACTTC. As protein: CASSYGQNTHEQYF.

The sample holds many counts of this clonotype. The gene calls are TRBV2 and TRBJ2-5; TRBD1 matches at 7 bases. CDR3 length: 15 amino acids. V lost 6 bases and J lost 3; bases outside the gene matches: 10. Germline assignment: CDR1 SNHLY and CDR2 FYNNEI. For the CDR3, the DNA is TGTGCCAGCAGAGAAAACCACAGGGGCAAAGAGACCCAGTACTTC. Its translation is CASRENHRGKETQYF.

The CDR3 region has the DNA TGTGCCAGCAGTAGACAAACCGGGATGCTCACCGGGGAGCTGTTTTTT. It is translated as CASSRQTGMLTGELFF. The chain recombines TRBV6-1 with TRBJ2-2; D possibly corresponds to TRBD2 (5 bases). This CDR3 comprises 16 residues. V gave up 5 bases and J gave up 4 bases, with 17 bases separating them. Looked up from germline, CDR1 is MNHNS and CDR2 is SASEGT.

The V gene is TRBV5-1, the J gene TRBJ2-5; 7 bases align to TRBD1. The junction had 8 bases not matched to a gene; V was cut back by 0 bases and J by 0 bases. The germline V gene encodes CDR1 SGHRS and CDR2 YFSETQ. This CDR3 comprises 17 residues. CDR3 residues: CASSLAGTVSHQETQYF. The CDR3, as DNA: TGCGCCAGCAGCTTGGCCGGGACAGTATCCCACCAAGAGACCCAGTACTTC.

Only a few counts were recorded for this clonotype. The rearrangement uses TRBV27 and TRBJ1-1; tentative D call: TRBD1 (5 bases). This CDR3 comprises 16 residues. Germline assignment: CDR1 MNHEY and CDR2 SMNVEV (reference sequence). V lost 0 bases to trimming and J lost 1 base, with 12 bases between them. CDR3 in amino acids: CASSLSGGRANTEAFF. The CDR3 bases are TGTGCCAGCAGTTTATCGGGCGGCAGGGCGAACACTGAAGCTTTCTTT.

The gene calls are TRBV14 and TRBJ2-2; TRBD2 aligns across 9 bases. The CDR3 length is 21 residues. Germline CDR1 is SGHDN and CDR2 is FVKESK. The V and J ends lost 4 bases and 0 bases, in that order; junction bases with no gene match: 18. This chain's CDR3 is CASSLGLAQDPPPPNTGELFF. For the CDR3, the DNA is TGTGCCAGCAGCCTGGGACTAGCCCAAGACCCCCCTCCACCGAACACCGGGGAGCTGTTTTTT.

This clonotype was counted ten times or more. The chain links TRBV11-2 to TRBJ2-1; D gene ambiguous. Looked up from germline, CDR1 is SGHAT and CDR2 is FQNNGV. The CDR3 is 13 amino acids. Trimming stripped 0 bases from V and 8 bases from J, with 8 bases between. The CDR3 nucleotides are TGTGCCAGCAGCTTAGATCTAGTCCATGAGCAGTTCTTC. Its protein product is CASSLDLVHEQFF.

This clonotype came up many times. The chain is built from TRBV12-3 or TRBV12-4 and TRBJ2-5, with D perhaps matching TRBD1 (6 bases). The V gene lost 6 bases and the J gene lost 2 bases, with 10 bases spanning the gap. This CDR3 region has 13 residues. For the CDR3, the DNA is TGTGCCAGCAGAAACCAGGGGCAAGAGACCCAGTACTTC. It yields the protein CASRNQGQETQYF.

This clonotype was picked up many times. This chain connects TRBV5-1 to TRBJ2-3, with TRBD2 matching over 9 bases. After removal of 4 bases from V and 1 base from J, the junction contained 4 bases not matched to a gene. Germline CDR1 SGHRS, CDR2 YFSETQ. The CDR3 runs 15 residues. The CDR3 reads CASSRPSGGTDTQYF. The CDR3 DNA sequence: TGCGCCAGCAGCCGACCTAGCGGGGGCACAGATACGCAGTATTTT.

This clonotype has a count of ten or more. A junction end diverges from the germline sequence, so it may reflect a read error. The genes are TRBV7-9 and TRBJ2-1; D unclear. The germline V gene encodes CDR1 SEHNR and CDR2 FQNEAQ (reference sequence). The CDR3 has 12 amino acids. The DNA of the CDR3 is TGTGCCAGCAGCTTTTCCTCCAATGAGCAGTTCTTC. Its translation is CASSFSSNEQFF.

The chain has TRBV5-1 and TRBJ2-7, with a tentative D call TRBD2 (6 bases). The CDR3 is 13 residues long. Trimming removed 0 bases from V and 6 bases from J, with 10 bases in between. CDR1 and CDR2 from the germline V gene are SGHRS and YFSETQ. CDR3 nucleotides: TGCGCCAGCAGCTTGGGACTAGATCGCGAGCAGTACTTC. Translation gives CASSLGLDREQYF.

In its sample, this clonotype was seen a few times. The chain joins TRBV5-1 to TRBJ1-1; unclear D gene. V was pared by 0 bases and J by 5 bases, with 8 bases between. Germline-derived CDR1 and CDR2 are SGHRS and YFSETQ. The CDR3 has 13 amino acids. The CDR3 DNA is TGCGCCAGCAGCTTGGGGCCCGCAACTGAAGCTTTCTTT. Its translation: CASSLGPATEAFF.

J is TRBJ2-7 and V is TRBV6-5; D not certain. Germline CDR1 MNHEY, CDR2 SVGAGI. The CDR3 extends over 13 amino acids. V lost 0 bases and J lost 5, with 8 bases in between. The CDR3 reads CASSYSLVDEQYF. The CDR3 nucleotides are TGTGCCAGCAGTTACTCTCTAGTGGACGAGCAGTACTTC.